Reported below is one TCR beta chain. A junction boundary mismatches the germline segment, possibly from a read error. Germline values: CDR1 SSHAT, CDR2 FNYEAQ (reference sequence). There are 16 residues in the CDR3. Participants were aged about 18 to 100 years from 24 US areas. Per the study methods: Estimated nucleated cell counts came from reference gene primer amplification. Produced via immunoSEQ multiplex PCR; TCRdb's table is partial and in-frame only. Clonal size and the V and J genes are those of that table, whereas D and trimming came from the DNA. The sample holds roughly 300,000 clones, about 89% seen once. The sample is drawn from a study of blood T cell repertoires in COVID-19. On the study more broadly: Sample material is recorded as cDNA or gDNA derived from T cells, B-cell-depleted T cells, or PBMCs.

This TCR was recovered from a young woman who had recovered from COVID-19. The sample was PBMCs or T cells enriched from blood (not recorded which). The chain is built from TRBV7-7 and TRBJ2-7, with D maybe TRBD1 (6 bases). The CDR3 nucleotides read TGTGCTAGCAGCTTAGCCTTTACAGGGAGCCCCTACGAGCAGTACTTC. Encoded protein: CASSLAFTGSPYEQYF.